This T cell receptor (beta chain) was observed in a study of OX40 agonist ivuxolimab in advanced cancers. For the study at large: Every 2 weeks, ivuxolimab was infused into the patients intravenously at between 0.01 and 10 mg/kg.

A note on this clone: Its target is not known.

Overall study results and limits: Partial responders at 0.1-3.0 mg/kg had among the lowest clonal expansion. The study observed clonal expansion of CD4+ and CD8+ blood T cells by week 6 at 0.1 to 3.0 mg/kg.

From germline, CDR1 is SGHRS and CDR2 YFSETQ. The CDR3 loop spans 16 amino acids. Between the trimmed V and J ends, which lost 2 bases and 3 bases, there was a span of 15 bases. Some clones are missing from TCRdb's copy, which holds only in-frame ones; the method was immunoSEQ multiplex PCR. The repertoire holds roughly 15,000 clones, with 78% as singletons. The sequencing used CD4+ or CD8+ T cells sorted from blood, collected in a trial of the OX40 agonist ivuxolimab. The chain couples TRBV5-1 to TRBJ1-3, with a possible D match to TRBD1 (5 bases). The sequence derives from an adult with an advanced solid tumor such as melanoma, head and neck, liver or kidney cancer. Here the CDR3 reads CASSFGDRGYGNTIYF. Here the CDR3 DNA reads TGCGCCAGCAGCTTTGGAGACAGAGGATATGGAAACACCATATATTTT.